Listed below are T cell receptor beta chains from one sample, sequenced in a study of Ad26.COV2.S vaccination and SARS-CoV-2 variants. The assay was immunoSEQ multiplex PCR, and TCRdb's table has in-frame clones only and misses some. Of hundreds of thousands of clones detected, roughly 91% appear once; the ten largest clones hold 5%. Sequences were derived from peripheral blood, sampled in a trial of Ad26.COV2.S vaccine versus placebo. The receptors originated from a person between 18 and 60 years old who received the Ad26.COV2.S COVID-19 vaccine or a placebo. Both conserved end residues are part of each CDR3.

V	CDR3
TRBV28	CASILSGGFNQPQHF
TRBV4-1	CASSQDRTGRDEQYF
TRBV4-3	CASGLRYREDYEQYF
TRBV4-2	CASSLTGLAGSYEQYF
TRBV9	CASSARDRSRSGANVLTF
TRBV13	CASSAEKNTEAFF
TRBV5-6	CASTAGTFSYEQYF
TRBV29-1	CSVAGTGGYEQYF
TRBV18	CASSPRQGRNTEAFF
TRBV6-1	CASSENRDLSYEQYF
TRBV5-1	CASSPANIRRAGANVLTF
TRBV11-2	CASSPADSYNEQFF
TRBV7-9	CASSPDSNQPQHF
TRBV10-3	CAISDSVNSYEQYF
TRBV4-1	CASSQDRDAEAFF
TRBV6-6	CASSFSGFGYTF
TRBV9	CASSGSGSMDDEQFF
TRBV3-1/TRBV3-2	CASSLEGASGYNEQFF
TRBV5-1	CASNPTGRDGYTF
TRBV4-3	CASSQDRLTGREQFF
TRBV19	CASTFRDRLSPLHF
TRBV18	CASSPLGGESNQPQHF
TRBV6-5	CASSSRDANQPQHF
TRBV7-2	CASSWRGQNTGELFF
TRBV9	CASSVLDTDYGYTF
TRBV2	CASGGTGAEPYEQYF
TRBV5-4	CASSLGQQETQYF
TRBV2	CASSETGEGEQYF
TRBV6-2/TRBV6-3	CASSRRQGATLLSYNEQFF
TRBV2	CASSNSGDWGDYGYTF
TRBV9	CASSPSPGVTEAFF
TRBV10-3	CAISNRGEQFF
TRBV28	CASSLPLAGGADTQYF
TRBV28	CASSKTAESSYEQYF
TRBV10-3	CAISGLAEGKQYF
TRBV4-1	CASSQEDRDLNTEAFF
TRBV9	CASSGGENSPLHF
TRBV2	CASSGLAASTDTQYF
TRBV19	CASSGTSVGEQYF
TRBV7-9	CASSLRMGATNEKLFF